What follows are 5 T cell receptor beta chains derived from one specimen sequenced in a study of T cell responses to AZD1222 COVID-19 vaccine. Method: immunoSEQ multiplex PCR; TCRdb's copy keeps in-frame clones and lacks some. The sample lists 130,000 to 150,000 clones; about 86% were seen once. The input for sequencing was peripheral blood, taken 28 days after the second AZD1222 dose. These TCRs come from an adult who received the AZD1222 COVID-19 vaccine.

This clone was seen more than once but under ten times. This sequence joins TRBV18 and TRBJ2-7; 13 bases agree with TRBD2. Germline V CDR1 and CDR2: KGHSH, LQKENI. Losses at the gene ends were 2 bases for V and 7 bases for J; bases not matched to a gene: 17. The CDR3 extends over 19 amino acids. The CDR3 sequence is CASSPRTSGSVKRGLEQYF. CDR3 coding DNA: TGTGCCAGCTCACCAAGGACTAGCGGGAGCGTCAAACGGGGTTTGGAGCAGTACTTC.

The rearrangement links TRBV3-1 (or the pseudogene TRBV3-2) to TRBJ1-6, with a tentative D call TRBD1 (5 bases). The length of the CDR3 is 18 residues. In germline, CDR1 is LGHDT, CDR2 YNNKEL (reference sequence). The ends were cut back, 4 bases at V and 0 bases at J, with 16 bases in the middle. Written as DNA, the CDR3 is TGTGCCAGCAGCCCGACAGTGCCCGGGGTCTCCTATAATTCACCCCTCCACTTT. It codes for CASSPTVPGVSYNSPLHF.

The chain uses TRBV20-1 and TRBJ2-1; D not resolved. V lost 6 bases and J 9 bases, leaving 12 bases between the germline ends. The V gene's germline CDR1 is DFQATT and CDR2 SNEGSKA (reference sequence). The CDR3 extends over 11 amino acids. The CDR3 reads CSANIGGEQFF. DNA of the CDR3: TGCAGTGCCAATATTGGCGGTGAGCAGTTCTTC.

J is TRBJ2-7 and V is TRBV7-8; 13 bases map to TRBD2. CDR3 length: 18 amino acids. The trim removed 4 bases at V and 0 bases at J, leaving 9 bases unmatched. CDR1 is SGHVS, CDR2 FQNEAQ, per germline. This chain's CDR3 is CASSSRTSGRVSSYEQYF. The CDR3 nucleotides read TGTGCCAGCAGCTCGAGGACTAGCGGGAGAGTCAGCTCCTACGAGCAGTACTTC.

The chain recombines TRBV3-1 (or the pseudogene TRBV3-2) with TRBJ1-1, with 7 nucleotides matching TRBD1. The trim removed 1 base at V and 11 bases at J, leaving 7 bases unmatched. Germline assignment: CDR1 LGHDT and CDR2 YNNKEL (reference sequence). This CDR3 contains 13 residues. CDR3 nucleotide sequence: TGTGCCAGCAGCCAAGGGCCCGGGACAGTTGCTTTCTTT. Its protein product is CASSQGPGTVAFF.